This T cell receptor beta chain was profiled in a study of blood T cells in healthy people across ages. Study as a whole: Every two T cells gave about one barcoded beta molecule via template switching.

Per the germline V gene, CDR1 is SGHDN and CDR2 is FVKESK. This CDR3 contains 16 residues. Combining a sample-barcoded 5' primer with a J-beta primer mix, a second PCR ran for 7 to 11 cycles. No fewer than 2.5 million CDR3-containing paired-end reads came from each sample. MiXCR, run by TCRdb on the 5' RACE reads, gives a single entry per CDR3 protein. The sample lists 650,000 to 1,000,000 distinct CDR3 sequences; less than 60% were seen once. In the case of this clonotype: What it binds is unknown. Germline and junction disagree at one end, which may indicate a read error.

Overall study findings and caveats: Fewer expanded clones and more diversity marked long-lived versus aged donors.

The TCR was taken from a man older than 75 in good health. The genes are TRBV14 and TRBJ2-7, with a tentative D call TRBD1 (6 bases). The specimen sequenced was blood. CDR3 sequence reads: CAGSPKPGDPSGEQYF. CDR3 DNA sequence: TGTGCCGGCAGCCCCAAGCCAGGGGACCCTTCAGGCGAGCAGTACTTC.